This T cell receptor (beta chain) emerged from a study of identical twins. One entry per CDR3 protein results from TCRdb running MiXCR on the 5' RACE reads. This table has approximately 700,000 distinct CDR3 sequences, 18% appearing once. The length of the CDR3 is 15 residues. Germline CDR1 reads MDHEN; CDR2 reads SYDVKM. V was shortened by 3 bases and J by 6 bases, with 15 bases between the two germline ends. These data were likewise used in another study, on T cells expressing NK-cell markers.

Sequenced material: PBMCs. The gene calls are TRBV28 and TRBJ2-1; D might be TRBD2 (6 bases). This clonotype was sampled from a woman aged 18-30 years in good health. CDR3 amino acids: CASSFAGLTSNEQFF. The CDR3 coding sequence is TGTGCCAGCAGTTTCGCGGGACTCACCTCCAATGAGCAGTTCTTC.